The entry below describes one T cell receptor (beta chain). Its specificity is not known. This CDR3 region has 15 residues. Deletions cut 6 bases from V and 0 bases from J, with 12 bases between. CDR1 and CDR2 (germline): MDHEN, SYDVKM. Investigators merged groups given second doses at roughly 4 or roughly 12 weeks. This specimen comes from a study of T cell responses to AZD1222 COVID-19 vaccine. General observations from the study: White British donors predominated, females outnumbered males, and clonal diversity was possibly underestimated. At 160-218 and 743-854, vaccine-associated CD4 TCRs were dominant, and they spanned spike. No day 14 peak samples; only post-peak repertoires were characterized.

TCRdb keeps only in-frame clones here, not all; method: immunoSEQ multiplex PCR. The data contain around 99,000 clones, approximately 93% of them seen just once; the ten biggest clones take up 8% to 8.5%. The V gene is TRBV28, the J gene TRBJ1-3; TRBD1 might be the D (5 bases). The clonotype comes from an adult who received the AZD1222 COVID-19 vaccine. This material consisted of peripheral blood, taken 28 days after the second AZD1222 dose. In DNA, the CDR3 is TGTGCCAGCAGAGACGGGACGTACTCTGGAAACACCATATATTTT. Amino acid sequence: CASRDGTYSGNTIYF.